The rows below give T cell receptor beta chains drawn from one sample of a study of shared clonotypes between healthy human individuals. Generated by immunoSEQ multiplex PCR, the TCRdb table keeps only in-frame clones and is missing some. The sample yields about 2.4 million clones, over 85% seen once. The sequenced sample consisted of naive CD4+ T cells sorted from blood. These receptors came from a man aged 18 to 35 in good health. Each CDR3 is given with its conserved first and last residue. The order of the fields is D gene, J gene, V gene, clone size, CDR3 DNA, CDR3 protein. The D gene is left open where the match is weak. Size tells how often a clone was seen (once, few, many) or the class of an expanded clone, and some rows leave it out.

NA TRBJ1-1 TRBV6-6 NA TGTGCCAGCAGACTCGGCATGAACACTGAAGCTTTCTTT CASRLGMNTEAFF
TRBD1 TRBJ2-7 TRBV10-3 NA TGTGCCATCAGTGAGTCGACGACAGGGGGGGAGCAGTACTTC CAISESTTGGEQYF
NA TRBJ1-1 TRBV6-7 NA TGTGCCAGCAGTTACTCTCCTGACAAACGGCGAAACACTGAAGCTTTCTTT CASSYSPDKRRNTEAFF
NA TRBJ2-7 TRBV27 NA TGTGCCAGCAGTCTGAAACCCCGCGGGCCCCACTACGAGCAGTACTTC CASSLKPRGPHYEQYF
NA TRBJ2-5 TRBV7-9 NA TGTGCCAGCGGGTCGGAGACCCAGTACTTC CASGSETQYF
NA TRBJ1-1 TRBV9 NA TGTGCCAGCACCCCTACCCCCTTCGCCATGAACACTGAAGCTTTCTTT CASTPTPFAMNTEAFF
TRBD2 TRBJ2-3 TRBV5-1 NA TGCGCCAGCAGCTTGCTTGCCTCCAGCGGGGGGGGCACAGATACGCAGTATTTT CASSLLASSGGGTDTQYF
NA TRBJ2-7 TRBV6-5 NA TGTGCCAGCAGTTTCGGACCCTTCTACGAGCAGTACTTC CASSFGPFYEQYF
TRBD1 TRBJ2-7 TRBV19 NA TGTGCCAGTAGTTCTATCGTCCGGGACAGGGGAATGGGTGTCGAGCAGTACTTC CASSSIVRDRGMGVEQYF
NA TRBJ1-3 TRBV9 NA TGTGCCAGCAGCGCTACAGTTACCCAGGGAAACACCATATATTTT CASSATVTQGNTIYF
TRBD1 TRBJ2-1 TRBV7-9 NA TGTGCCAGCAGCTTAGTAGGACAGGGATCGCAGTTCTTC CASSLVGQGSQFF
TRBD2 TRBJ2-1 TRBV5-1 NA TGCGCCAGCAGCTTGGCCTCTAGCGGGGGTTCCTACAATGAGCAGTTCTTC CASSLASSGGSYNEQFF
NA TRBJ1-5 TRBV21-1 NA TGTGCCAGCAGCACCGGGGTAGAGTTGGTATCGTCCGGGACCGGCAGGCGGCAGCCCCAGCATTTT CASSTGVELVSSGTGRRQPQHF
NA TRBJ1-2 TRBV28 once TGTGCCAGCAGTTTCAGATATGGCTACACCTTC CASSFRYGYTF
NA TRBJ2-7 TRBV6-5 NA TGTGCCAGCAGCCGCGGGCCACTGGGCGAGCAGTACTTC CASSRGPLGEQYF
NA TRBJ2-3 TRBV10-1 NA TGCGCCAGCAGTGTTCGGGGCACAGATACGCAGTATTTT CASSVRGTDTQYF
NA TRBJ1-5 TRBV7-9 once TGTGCCAGCAGTCCGGGGTCCAATGGGCCCCAGCATTTT CASSPGSNGPQHF
TRBD1 TRBJ1-6 TRBV9 NA TGTGCCAGCAGCGGTGGGACAGGTCCGAATTCACCCCTCCACTTT CASSGGTGPNSPLHF
NA TRBJ2-4 TRBV5-1 NA TGCGCCAGCAGCTTGGTCGGGGGTGGTAAAAACATTCAGTACTTC CASSLVGGGKNIQYF
TRBD2 TRBJ2-1 TRBV6-1 NA TGTGCCAGCAGTGAGGGACTACTAGCGGGAGTTTACAATGAGCAGTTCTTC CASSEGLLAGVYNEQFF
NA TRBJ1-1 TRBV18 NA TGTGCCAGCTCACGGGGACAAAGGGAGAACACTGAAGCTTTCTTT CASSRGQRENTEAFF
TRBD2 TRBJ2-1 TRBV5-1 NA TGCGCCAGCAGCTTGGAACTAGCGGGAGGCAATGAGCAGTTCTTC CASSLELAGGNEQFF
TRBD2 TRBJ2-7 TRBV10-3 NA TGTGCCATCAGTGAGTCCACCATAGCGGGAGGGTTCTACGAGCAGTACTTC CAISESTIAGGFYEQYF
NA TRBJ1-1 TRBV6-1 NA TGTGCCAGCAGTCACGGGACACGTAACACTGAAGCTTTCTTT CASSHGTRNTEAFF
NA TRBJ1-2 TRBV19 NA TGTGCCAGTAGTATAGCTGACAGCATATCTGGCTACACCTTC CASSIADSISGYTF
NA TRBJ1-2 TRBV19 NA TGTGCCAGTAGTCCCCAAGGAGATGGCTATGGCTACACCTTC CASSPQGDGYGYTF
TRBD1 TRBJ1-6 TRBV5-6 NA TGTGCCAGCAGCTTGAAGGAGGGGGCGTTATATAATTCACCCCTCCACTTT CASSLKEGALYNSPLHF
TRBD2 TRBJ2-2 TRBV7-2 NA TGTGCCACCTTGGGACTAGATCACACCGGGGAGCTGTTTTTT CATLGLDHTGELFF
NA TRBJ1-2 TRBV9 NA TGTGCCAGCAGCGTAGCAGGGGCAGGCGGCTACACCTTC CASSVAGAGGYTF
TRBD2 TRBJ2-7 TRBV5-1 NA TGCGCCAGCAGCTTAGGGCGGGGGGCCTCCTACGAGCAGTACTTC CASSLGRGASYEQYF
TRBD2 TRBJ2-7 TRBV7-9 NA TGTGCCAGCAGCCCCGCCGGGCTAGCGGGAGATTCCGAGCAGTACTTC CASSPAGLAGDSEQYF
TRBD2 TRBJ2-5 TRBV6-5 NA TGTGCCAGCAGTCCTGGACTAGCGGGAGGTGAGACCCAGTACTTC CASSPGLAGGETQYF
NA TRBJ1-6 TRBV5-1 NA TGCGCCAGCAGCTTGGGAATCCGGGCAAGCTCCTATAATTCACCCCTCCACTTT CASSLGIRASSYNSPLHF
NA TRBJ1-2 TRBV15 NA TGTGCCACCAGCAGAGATAAGTACGGTAACTATGGCTACACCTTC CATSRDKYGNYGYTF
TRBD1 TRBJ1-5 TRBV7-2 NA TGTGCCAGCAGCCTCACCGGGACAGAAAATTATCAGCCCCAGCATTTT CASSLTGTENYQPQHF
TRBD1 TRBJ1-1 TRBV7-2 NA TGTGCCAGCAGCCCGCGGCAGGGGGGCACTGAAGCTTTCTTT CASSPRQGGTEAFF
TRBD1 TRBJ2-3 TRBV7-9 NA TGTGCCAGCAGCCAATCCGGACAGGGGAGCACAGATACGCAGTATTTT CASSQSGQGSTDTQYF
NA TRBJ2-7 TRBV20-1 NA TGCAGTGCCAAACTCTACGAGCAGTACTTC CSAKLYEQYF
TRBD2 TRBJ2-1 TRBV11-3 NA TGTGCCAGCAGCCCCAATAGTGGAGCGGGGTACAATGAGCAGTTCTTC CASSPNSGAGYNEQFF
TRBD1 TRBJ1-1 TRBV18 NA TGTGCCAGCTCACCGCTTACAGGGGGCACTGAAGCTTTCTTT CASSPLTGGTEAFF
NA TRBJ1-2 TRBV5-5 NA TGTGCCAGCAGCTTGGGAGGGGGTGGCTACACCTTC CASSLGGGGYTF
TRBD2 TRBJ2-1 TRBV5-5 NA TGTGCCAGCAGCTTGGCTAGCGGGAGTTACAATGAGCAGTTCTTC CASSLASGSYNEQFF
TRBD2 TRBJ2-5 TRBV10-3 NA TGTGCCATCAGTGAGTCGCTACTAGCGGTTAAAAGTCAAGAGACCCAGTACTTC CAISESLLAVKSQETQYF
NA TRBJ1-2 TRBV29-1 few TGCAGCGTTGAAGTCACAAAGTATGGCTACACCTTC CSVEVTKYGYTF
NA TRBJ1-1 TRBV6-1 NA TGTGCCAGCGGACGGGGGAACACTGAAGCTTTCTTT CASGRGNTEAFF
NA TRBJ2-5 TRBV7-9 NA TGTGCCAGCAGCTTCGGGACACTACTGGAGACCCAGTACTTC CASSFGTLLETQYF
NA TRBJ1-5 TRBV19 NA TGTGCCAGTAGCTCTGATCTTAATAGCAATCAGCCCCAGCATTTT CASSSDLNSNQPQHF
NA TRBJ2-2 TRBV7-7 NA TGTGCTAGCAGCCCCTGGGCCGGGGAGCTGTTTTTT CASSPWAGELFF
NA TRBJ2-3 TRBV19 NA TGTGCCAGTAGTATACAGGGCAGCCCAGATACGCAGTATTTT CASSIQGSPDTQYF
NA TRBJ2-6 TRBV30 NA TGTGCCTGGAGTGGCGGCACGATCAGGGGAGAGGTCTCTGGGGCCAACGTCCTGACTTTC CAWSGGTIRGEVSGANVLTF
TRBD2 TRBJ2-1 TRBV5-1 once TGCGCCAGCAGCTTGGTCCCCACTAGCGGGGGGGCCTATGAGCAGTTCTTC CASSLVPTSGGAYEQFF
NA TRBJ1-2 TRBV10-3 NA TGTGCCATCAGTGAGTTGTTTGGCTACACCTTC CAISELFGYTF
TRBD2 TRBJ2-2 TRBV7-8 NA TGTGCCAGCAGCTCGATAACTAGCGGGGGGACAAACACCGGGGAGCTGTTTTTT CASSSITSGGTNTGELFF
NA TRBJ2-1 TRBV10-3 NA TGTGCCATCAGTGGAGACATTTCCTACAATGAGCAGTTCTTC CAISGDISYNEQFF
TRBD1 TRBJ2-1 TRBV19 NA TGTGCCAGTAGTCCCCGGACAGGGAGCTCCTACAATGAGCAGTTCTTC CASSPRTGSSYNEQFF